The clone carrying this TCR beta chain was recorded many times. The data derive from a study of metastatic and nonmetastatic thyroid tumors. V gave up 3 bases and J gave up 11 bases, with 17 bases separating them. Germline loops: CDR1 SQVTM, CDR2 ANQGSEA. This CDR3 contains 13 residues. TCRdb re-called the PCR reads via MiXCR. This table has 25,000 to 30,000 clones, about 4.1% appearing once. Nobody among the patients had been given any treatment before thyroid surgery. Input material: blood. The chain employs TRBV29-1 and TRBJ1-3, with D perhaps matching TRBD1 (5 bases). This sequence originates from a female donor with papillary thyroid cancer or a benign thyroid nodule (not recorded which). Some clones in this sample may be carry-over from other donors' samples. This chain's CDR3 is CSVEWQEGTPIYF. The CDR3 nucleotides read TGCAGCGTTGAGTGGCAGGAGGGGACCCCCATATATTTT.